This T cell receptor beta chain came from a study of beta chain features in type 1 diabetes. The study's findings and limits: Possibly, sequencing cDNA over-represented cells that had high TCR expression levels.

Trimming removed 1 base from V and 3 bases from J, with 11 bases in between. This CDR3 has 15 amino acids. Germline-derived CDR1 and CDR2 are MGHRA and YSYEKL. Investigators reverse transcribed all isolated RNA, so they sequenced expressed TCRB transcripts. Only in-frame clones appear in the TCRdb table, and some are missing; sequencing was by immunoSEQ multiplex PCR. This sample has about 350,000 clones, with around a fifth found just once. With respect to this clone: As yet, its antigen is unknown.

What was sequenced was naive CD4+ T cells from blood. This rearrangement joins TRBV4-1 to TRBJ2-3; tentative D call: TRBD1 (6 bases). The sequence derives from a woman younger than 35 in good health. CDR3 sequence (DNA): TGCGCCAGCAGCCAAGGAGTTACAGGGACAGATACGCAGTATTTT. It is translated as CASSQGVTGTDTQYF.